This entry is about one T cell receptor beta chain. Germline lookup yields CDR1 DFQATT and CDR2 SNEGSKA (reference sequence). Germline trimming cut 1 base from V and 10 bases from J; bases unmatched to any gene: 9. The CDR3 has 15 residues. RNA transcripts yielded amplified TCR beta CDR3 regions. An initial round of RT-PCR targeting the TCR CDR3 relied on the HTBI primer set. Each CDR3 protein gets one entry after TCRdb re-called the multiplex PCR reads with MiXCR. The table records 450,000 to 600,000 distinct CDR3 sequences, 20% of them present only once. The data were taken from a study of T cells in Graves' hyperthyroidism and ophthalmopathy. Study-wide context: Peripheral blood was acquired at first diagnosis, ahead of any therapy whatsoever.

The V and J genes are TRBV20-1 and TRBJ2-1; TRBD2 matches 11 bases. Material: blood. The sequence derives from a man aged 35 to 55 with Graves' ophthalmopathy. The CDR3 nucleotides read TGCAGTGCTAGAGGCTCTAGCGGGGGGAATTGGGAGCAGTTCTTC. Its translation: CSARGSSGGNWEQFF.